This T cell receptor (beta chain) was found in a study of cytomegalovirus exposure and HLA in healthy donors. Study outcomes and limitations: Presence/absence results assume similar sequencing depth per donor, which may not hold.

As for this clone: The antigen is not known.

Germline V gene lookup returns CDR1 WSHSY and CDR2 SAAADI. The CDR3 covers 18 residues. V trimming: 4 bases; J trimming: 3 bases; junction bases outside the gene matches: 13. This PCR relied on a set of 60 Vbeta primers and 13 Jbeta primers. Assay: immunoSEQ multiplex PCR; the TCRdb copy retains only in-frame clones and omits some. The table records 150,000 to 200,000 clones, roughly 80% of them present only once. The TCR sequence derives from a male donor in good health and CMV-seronegative. Source material: PBMCs. V gene TRBV10-2 combines with J gene TRBJ1-5, with TRBD1 matching over 9 bases. The CDR3 loop is CASSGVLTGGFPNQPQHF. As DNA, the CDR3 is TGCGCCAGCAGTGGGGTTCTTACAGGGGGCTTCCCCAATCAGCCCCAGCATTTT.